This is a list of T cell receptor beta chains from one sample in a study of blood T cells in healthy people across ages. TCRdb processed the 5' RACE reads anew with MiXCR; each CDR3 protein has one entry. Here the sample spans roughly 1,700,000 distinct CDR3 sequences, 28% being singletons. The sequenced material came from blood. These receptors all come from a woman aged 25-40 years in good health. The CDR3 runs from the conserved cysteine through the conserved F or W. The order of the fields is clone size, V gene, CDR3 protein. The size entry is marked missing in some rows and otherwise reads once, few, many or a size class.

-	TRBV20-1	CSASRGVDEQFF
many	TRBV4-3	CASSPGTRKPDTQYF
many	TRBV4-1	CASSQEAGMAKNIQYF
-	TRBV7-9	CASSQGGAADNQPQHF
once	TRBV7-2	CASSSFQDEKLFF
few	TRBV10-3	CAISGPDRGTNTEAFF
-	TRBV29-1	CSVYLGQGYEQYF
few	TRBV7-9	CASSPASFRPIEQFF
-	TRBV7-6	CASSPLVTGELFF
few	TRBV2	CASSVLAGGSDTQYF
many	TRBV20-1	CSAAGDRLSYEQYF
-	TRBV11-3	CASSLKGGELFF
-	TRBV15	CATSRDPPPSGRPNTGELFF
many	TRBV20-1	CSAITGEGYTF
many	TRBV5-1	CASSLGPTEETQYF
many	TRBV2	CASRGELRRGEQYF
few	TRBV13	CASSVLAGGLFAEQFF
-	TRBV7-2	CASSGSRATGMREQYF
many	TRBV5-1	CASSWGFSYEQYF
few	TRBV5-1	CASSLTGGLDNQPQHF
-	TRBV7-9	CASGGGFAFF
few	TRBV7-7	CASSLAVTSGVDEQYF
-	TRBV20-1	CSATPGLAVSTDAQYF
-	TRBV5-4	CASSWAGTYNEQFF
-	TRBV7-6	CASSLEAYISYNEQYF
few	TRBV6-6	CASRKASGATNEKLFF
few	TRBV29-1	CSVAGYVTEAFF
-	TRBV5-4	CASSSRDGNSYEQYF
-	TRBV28	CASRGQAGGRINEQYF